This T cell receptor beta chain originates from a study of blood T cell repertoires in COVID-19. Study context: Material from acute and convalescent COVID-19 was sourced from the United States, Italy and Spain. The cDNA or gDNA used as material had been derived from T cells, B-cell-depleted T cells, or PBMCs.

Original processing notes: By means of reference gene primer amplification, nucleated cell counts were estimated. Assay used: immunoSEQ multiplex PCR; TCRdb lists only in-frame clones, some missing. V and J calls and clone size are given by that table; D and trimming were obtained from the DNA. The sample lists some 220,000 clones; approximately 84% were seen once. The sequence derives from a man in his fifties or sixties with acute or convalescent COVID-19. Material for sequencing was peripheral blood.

In nucleotides, the CDR3 is TGTGCCAGCAGCGGACCCCGGGACACCATCTCTGGAAACACCATATATTTT. This encodes CASSGPRDTISGNTIYF. The gene calls are TRBV9 and TRBJ1-3, with D possibly matching TRBD1 (6 bases). The germline gives CDR1 SGDLS, CDR2 YYNGEE. There are 17 residues in the CDR3. Trimming pared 3 bases from V and 0 bases from J, leaving 16 bases between.